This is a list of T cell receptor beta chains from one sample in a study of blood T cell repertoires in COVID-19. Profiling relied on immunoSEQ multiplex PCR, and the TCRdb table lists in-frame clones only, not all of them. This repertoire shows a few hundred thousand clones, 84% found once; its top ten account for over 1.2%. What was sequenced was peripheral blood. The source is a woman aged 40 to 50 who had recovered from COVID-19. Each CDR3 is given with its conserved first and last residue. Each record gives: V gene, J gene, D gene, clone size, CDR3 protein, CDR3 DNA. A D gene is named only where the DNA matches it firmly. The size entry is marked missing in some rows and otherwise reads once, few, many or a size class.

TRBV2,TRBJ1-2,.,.,CASSKVDRSYGYTF,TGTGCCAGCAGTAAAGTAGACAGGAGCTATGGCTACACCTTC
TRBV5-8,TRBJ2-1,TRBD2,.,CASSVRGAGGDEQFF,TGTGCCAGCAGCGTAAGGGGAGCGGGGGGTGATGAGCAGTTCTTC
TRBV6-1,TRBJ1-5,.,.,CASSDLSRNQPQHF,TGTGCCAGCAGTGATCTATCACGGAATCAGCCCCAGCATTTT
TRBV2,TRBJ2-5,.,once,CASSVFSETQYF,TGTGCCAGCAGTGTTTTTAGTGAGACCCAGTACTTC
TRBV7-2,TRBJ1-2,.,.,CASSLLLGGEGYTF,TGTGCCAGCAGCTTATTATTGGGAGGAGAGGGCTACACCTTC
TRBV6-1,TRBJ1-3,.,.,CASSEREVLAFGNTIYF,TGTGCCAGCAGTGAAAGGGAGGTTCTAGCGTTTGGAAACACCATATATTTT
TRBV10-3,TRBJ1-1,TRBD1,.,CAISETGALGTEAFF,TGTGCCATCAGTGAGACAGGGGCCCTGGGCACTGAAGCTTTCTTT
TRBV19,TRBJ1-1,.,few,CATGGMNTEAFF,TGTGCCACCGGAGGAATGAACACTGAAGCTTTCTTT
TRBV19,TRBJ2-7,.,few,CASRRLGAYEQYF,TGTGCCAGCAGAAGACTAGGCGCCTACGAGCAGTACTTC
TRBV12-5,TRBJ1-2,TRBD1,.,CASGSGQGANGYTF,TGTGCTAGTGGTTCGGGACAGGGGGCAAATGGCTACACCTTC
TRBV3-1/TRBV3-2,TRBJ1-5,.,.,CASSQARDQPQHF,TGTGCCAGCAGCCAAGCCAGGGATCAGCCCCAGCATTTT
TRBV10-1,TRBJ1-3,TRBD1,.,CASSVRTGVLPFSGNTIYF,TGCGCCAGCAGTGTCAGGACAGGGGTCCTTCCGTTCTCTGGAAACACCATATATTTT
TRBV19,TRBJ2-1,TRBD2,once,CASSGTIRGEQFF,TGTGCCAGTTCCGGGACTATAAGAGGTGAGCAGTTCTTC
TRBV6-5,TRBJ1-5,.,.,CASGGTAGQPQHF,TGTGCCAGCGGGGGGACGGCAGGGCAGCCCCAGCATTTT
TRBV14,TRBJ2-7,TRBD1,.,CASSARQGVSYEQYF,TGTGCCAGCAGCGCACGACAGGGGGTCTCCTACGAGCAGTACTTC
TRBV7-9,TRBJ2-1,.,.,CASSLIARGNYNEQFF,TGTGCCAGCAGCTTAATTGCCAGGGGAAATTACAATGAGCAGTTCTTC
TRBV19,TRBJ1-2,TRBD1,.,CASSMAGGAGRDGYTF,TGTGCCAGTAGTATGGCAGGGGGCGCAGGTAGAGATGGCTACACCTTC
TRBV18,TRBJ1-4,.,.,CASSPVPSNEKLFF,TGTGCCAGCTCACCTGTCCCGAGTAATGAAAAACTGTTTTTT
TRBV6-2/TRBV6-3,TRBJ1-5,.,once,CASSPRGSNQPQHF,TGTGCCAGCAGTCCCAGGGGCAGCAATCAGCCCCAGCATTTT
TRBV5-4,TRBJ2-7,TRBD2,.,CASSQVRTSGREQYF,TGTGCCAGCAGCCAGGTGAGGACTAGCGGACGCGAGCAGTACTTC
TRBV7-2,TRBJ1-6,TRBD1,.,CASSSVGTDNSPLHF,TGTGCCAGCAGCTCAGTAGGGACAGACAATTCACCCCTCCACTTT
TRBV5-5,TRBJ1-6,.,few,CASSLQIYNSPLHF,TGTGCCAGCAGCTTGCAGATCTATAATTCACCCCTCCACTTT
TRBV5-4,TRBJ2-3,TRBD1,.,CASSTIQGDYTDTQYF,TGTGCCAGCAGCACCATACAGGGGGATTACACAGATACGCAGTATTTT
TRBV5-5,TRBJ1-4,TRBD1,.,CASSFLGQTNEKLFF,TGTGCCAGCAGCTTTTTGGGACAGACTAATGAAAAACTGTTTTTT
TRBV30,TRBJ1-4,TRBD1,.,CAWSRTGATNEKLFF,TGTGCCTGGAGCCGGACAGGGGCAACTAATGAAAAACTGTTTTTT
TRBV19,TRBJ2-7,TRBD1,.,CASSIGLRQGRLSEQYF,TGTGCCAGTAGTATAGGCCTCAGACAGGGACGTCTTAGCGAGCAGTACTTC
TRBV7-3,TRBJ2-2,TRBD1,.,CASSQDTGDTGELFF,TGTGCCAGCAGCCAAGACACAGGGGACACCGGGGAGCTGTTTTTT
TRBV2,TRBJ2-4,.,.,CASRPEVLPPYF,TGTGCCAGCCGTCCTGAGGTGTTACCTCCTTACTTC
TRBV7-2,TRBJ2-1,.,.,CASSLVRPGGHNEQFF,TGTGCCAGCAGCTTAGTTCGGCCAGGGGGGCACAATGAGCAGTTCTTC
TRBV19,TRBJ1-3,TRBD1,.,CASNPTGVVGNTIYF,TGTGCCAGTAACCCAACAGGGGTGGTTGGAAACACCATATATTTT
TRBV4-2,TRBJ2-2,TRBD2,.,CASSQVAGDNTGELFF,TGTGCCAGCAGCCAAGTAGCGGGGGACAACACCGGGGAGCTGTTTTTT
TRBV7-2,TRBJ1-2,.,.,CASSLGRSVGRPGDGYTF,TGTGCCAGCAGCTTAGGTCGATCGGTGGGCCGCCCCGGTGATGGCTACACCTTC
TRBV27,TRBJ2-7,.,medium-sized,CASSGGRERKYEQYF,TGTGCCAGCAGCGGGGGTCGGGAGCGAAAGTACGAGCAGTACTTC
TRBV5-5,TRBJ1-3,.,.,CASSLQAGPGNTIYF,TGTGCCAGCAGCTTGCAGGCAGGCCCTGGAAACACCATATATTTT
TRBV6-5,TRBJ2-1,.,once,CASREYNEQFF,TGTGCCAGCAGGGAGTACAATGAGCAGTTCTTC
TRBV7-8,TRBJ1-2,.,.,CASSLVMDSNYGYTF,TGTGCCAGCAGCTTAGTAATGGACAGTAACTATGGCTACACCTTC
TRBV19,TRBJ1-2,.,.,CASSLQGVYGYTF,TGTGCCAGTAGTTTACAGGGCGTCTATGGCTACACCTTC
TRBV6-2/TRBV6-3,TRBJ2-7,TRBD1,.,CASSSRDSIYEQYF,TGTGCCAGCAGTTCCCGGGACAGTATCTACGAGCAGTACTTC
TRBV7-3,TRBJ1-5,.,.,CASSLTPDQPQHF,TGTGCCAGCAGCTTAACCCCTGATCAGCCCCAGCATTTT
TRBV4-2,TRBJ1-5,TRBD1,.,CASSSTGQGAFQPQHF,TGTGCCAGCAGCTCCACAGGGCAGGGGGCTTTTCAGCCCCAGCATTTT
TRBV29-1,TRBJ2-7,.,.,CSVLPGGPSYEQYF,TGCAGCGTGTTGCCCGGAGGCCCCTCCTACGAGCAGTACTTC
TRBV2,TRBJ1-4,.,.,CASTPGQGGMRPNF,TGTGCCAGCACACCGGGCCAAGGAGGAATGAGACCTAATTTT
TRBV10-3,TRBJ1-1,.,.,CAILAEGSPLAFF,TGTGCCATCTTGGCGGAGGGTTCCCCTTTAGCTTTCTTT
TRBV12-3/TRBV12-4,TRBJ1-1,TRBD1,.,CASRGQGGTEAFF,TGTGCCAGCAGGGGACAGGGAGGCACTGAAGCTTTCTTT
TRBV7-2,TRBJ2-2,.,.,CASSLNSYTGELFF,TGTGCCAGCAGCTTGAACAGCTACACCGGGGAGCTGTTTTTT
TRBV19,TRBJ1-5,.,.,CASSFRGGASNQPQHF,TGTGCCAGTAGTTTCCGCGGGGGGGCTTCTAATCAGCCCCAGCATTTT
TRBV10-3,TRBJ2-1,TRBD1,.,CAISDLRTGGRDEQFF,TGTGCCATCAGTGACCTAAGGACAGGGGGTCGTGATGAGCAGTTCTTC
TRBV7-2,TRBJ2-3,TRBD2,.,CASSRSGTSGGVYTQYF,TGTGCCAGCAGTCGCTCCGGGACTAGCGGGGGGGTCTATACGCAGTATTTT
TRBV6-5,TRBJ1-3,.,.,CATVTAGAEGNTIYF,TGTGCCACCGTGACAGCGGGGGCTGAAGGAAACACCATATATTTT
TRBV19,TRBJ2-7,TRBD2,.,CASSIGSLAGYEQYF,TGTGCCAGTAGTATCGGGTCTCTAGCGGGTTACGAGCAGTACTTC
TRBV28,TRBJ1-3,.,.,CASSLPQAGNTIYF,TGTGCCAGCAGTTTACCTCAGGCAGGAAACACCATATATTTT
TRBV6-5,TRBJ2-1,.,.,CASRGRWGHNEQFF,TGTGCCAGCAGGGGCAGGTGGGGCCACAATGAGCAGTTCTTC
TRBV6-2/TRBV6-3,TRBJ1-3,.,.,CASSYSHFSGNTIYF,TGTGCCAGCAGTTACAGTCACTTCTCTGGAAACACCATATATTTT
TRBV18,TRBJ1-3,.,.,CASSPPGQLGGNTIYF,TGTGCCAGCTCACCACCCGGACAGTTAGGTGGAAACACCATATATTTT
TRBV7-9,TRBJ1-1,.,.,CASRPRLEGTEAFF,TGTGCCAGCAGGCCGCGTCTGGAGGGTACTGAAGCTTTCTTT
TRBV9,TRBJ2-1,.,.,CASSLQDSFRDEQFF,TGTGCCAGCAGCCTCCAGGACAGTTTTAGGGATGAGCAGTTCTTC
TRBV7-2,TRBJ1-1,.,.,CASSFGGTISSTEAFF,TGTGCCAGCAGCTTCGGGGGAACAATCTCGTCCACTGAAGCTTTCTTT
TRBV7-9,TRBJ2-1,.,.,CASSSSLPNNEQFF,TGTGCCAGCAGCTCCTCACTACCTAACAATGAGCAGTTCTTC
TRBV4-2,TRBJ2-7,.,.,CASSQAGFISEYEQYF,TGTGCCAGCAGCCAAGCAGGGTTCATCAGCGAGTACGAGCAGTACTTC
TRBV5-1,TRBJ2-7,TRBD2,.,CASSLALAGVNEQYF,TGCGCCAGCAGCTTGGCGCTAGCGGGGGTGAACGAGCAGTACTTC